These 20 T cell receptor beta chains originate from one sample sequenced in a study of T cells after posttransplantation cyclophosphamide. Measured with immunoSEQ multiplex PCR; TCRdb has only the in-frame clones, and not every one. The sample lists about 66,000 clones, 93% occurring once. The sample consisted of PBMCs. The receptors derive from a woman in her thirties in good health and a related stem cell transplant donor.

J is TRBJ2-7 and V is TRBV7-2, with D maybe TRBD1 (5 bases). V was pared by 5 bases and J by 2 bases, with 13 bases between. From germline, CDR1 is SGHTA and CDR2 FQGNSA. The CDR3 has 14 residues. CDR3 sequence (DNA): TGTGCCAGCAGCCCGAGTAGGGGTACCTACGAGCAGTACTTC. Translation: CASSPSRGTYEQYF.

The V and J genes are TRBV19 and TRBJ2-7, with 14 positions matching TRBD2. Germline V gives CDR1 LNHDA, CDR2 SQIVND (reference sequence). V gave up 6 bases and J gave up 2 bases; unmatched junction bases: 6. This CDR3 comprises 16 residues. The CDR3: CASSGTSGGLPYEQYF. CDR3 DNA: TGTGCCAGTAGCGGGACTAGCGGGGGACTGCCCTACGAGCAGTACTTC.

The chain is built from TRBV18 and TRBJ2-7; 7 bases line up with TRBD2. The CDR3 runs 15 residues. CDR1 is KGHSH and CDR2 is LQKENI in the germline V gene. J was trimmed by 2 bases and V by 3 bases; bases with no gene match: 7. CDR3 in amino acids: CASSPGQGGTYEQYF. DNA of the CDR3: TGTGCCAGCTCACCCGGCCAGGGAGGGACCTACGAGCAGTACTTC.

The V and J genes are TRBV5-1 and TRBJ1-1, with 9 bases lining up with TRBD1. CDR1 and CDR2 (germline): SGHRS, YFSETQ. After removal of 4 bases from V and 5 bases from J, the junction contained 3 bases not matched to a gene. The CDR3 is 13 amino acids. The DNA of the CDR3 is TGCGCCAGCAGCCCGGGACAGGGAACTGAAGCTTTCTTT. It specifies CASSPGQGTEAFF.

The V call is TRBV18, the J call TRBJ1-4, with a weak D call TRBD1 (5 bases). CDR1 is KGHSH, CDR2 LQKENI, per germline. This CDR3 comprises 16 residues. Trimming shortened V by 5 bases and J by 3 bases, and 16 bases separated the two germline ends. The CDR3 region is CASSAFALGANEKLFF. Here the CDR3 DNA reads TGTGCCAGCTCAGCCTTTGCCCTAGGGGCTAATGAAAAACTGTTTTTT.

The sample holds one count of this clone. The CDR3 loop reads CASSLAVGSAGYTF. The CDR3 DNA follows: TGCGCCAGCAGCTTGGCCGTGGGATCGGCCGGCTACACCTTC. V gene TRBV5-1 combines with J gene TRBJ1-2; D is undetermined. Germline V gene lookup returns CDR1 SGHRS and CDR2 YFSETQ. The CDR3 sequence is 14 residues long. V was shortened by 0 bases and J by 8 bases, with 14 bases between the two germline ends.

The rearrangement links TRBV7-6 to TRBJ1-4; D is undetermined. Per germline, CDR1 SGHVS and CDR2 FNYEAQ. The CDR3 consists of 15 residues. V lost 2 bases, J lost 8 bases, and 15 bases lay in between. The CDR3 nucleotides read TGTGCCAGCAGCTTATTGAAGGGAATGAGGGAAAAACTGTTTTTT. It encodes CASSLLKGMREKLFF.

The chain has TRBV11-2 and TRBJ2-2; D not resolved. V gave up 0 bases and J gave up 0 bases, with 8 bases separating them. CDR1 and CDR2 (germline): SGHAT, FQNNGV. This CDR3 is built from 16 residues. CDR3 residues: CASSLDIPTNTGELFF. In nucleotides, the CDR3 is TGTGCCAGCAGCTTAGATATACCCACGAACACCGGGGAGCTGTTTTTT.

This sequence joins TRBV6-1 and TRBJ1-5, with D maybe TRBD1 (6 bases). The CDR3 is 13 amino acids. Germline CDR1 is MNHNS and CDR2 is SASEGT. V lost 7 bases, J lost 5 bases, and 12 bases lay in between. CDR3 coding DNA: TGTGCCAGCAAAGAAGGGGGAGATCAGCCCCAGCATTTT. It codes for CASKEGGDQPQHF.

The V and J genes are TRBV7-9 and TRBJ1-2; D perhaps matches TRBD1 (6 bases). There are 11 residues in the CDR3. From germline, CDR1 is SEHNR and CDR2 FQNEAQ (reference sequence). The V and J ends lost 5 bases and 9 bases respectively, with 10 bases between them. In DNA form, the CDR3 reads TGTGCCAGCAGCCTAGGGGGGAGCTACACCTTC. Its protein product is CASSLGGSYTF.

The CDR3 coding sequence is TGCAGCGTTGAGTCTGCCAGCTCCTACGAGCAGTACTTC. Amino acid sequence: CSVESASSYEQYF. The chain is built from TRBV29-1 and TRBJ2-7, with D uncertain. The germline V gene has CDR1 SQVTM and CDR2 ANQGSEA. The CDR3 runs to 13 residues. V was pared by 3 bases and J by 0 bases, with 9 bases between.

This chain links TRBV30 with TRBJ1-2; 8 nucleotides agree with TRBD1. Germline V gene data show CDR1 as GTSNPN and CDR2 as SVGIG (reference sequence). V shed 3 bases, J shed 1 base, and the junction held 4 bases outside the gene matches. The length of the CDR3 is 14 residues. The CDR3 nucleotides are TGTGCCTGGAGCCAGGACAGGGTTAACTATGGCTACACCTTC. It yields the protein CAWSQDRVNYGYTF.

The chain has TRBV4-2 and TRBJ1-2, with D maybe TRBD1 (5 bases). Germline assignment: CDR1 LGHNA and CDR2 YNFKEQ. The germline V and J ends were trimmed by 1 base and 4 bases, with 13 bases remaining between them. This CDR3 spans 15 amino acids. CDR3 sequence (DNA): TGTGCCAGCAGCCAAGTTCGGCAGGGCCCCTATGGCTACACCTTC. It encodes CASSQVRQGPYGYTF.

The V and J genes are TRBV4-2 and TRBJ2-3; D unresolved. The length of the CDR3 is 15 residues. The V and J ends lost 0 bases and 2 bases respectively, with 9 bases between them. Germline assignment: CDR1 LGHNA and CDR2 YNFKEQ. The CDR3 DNA follows: TGTGCCAGCAGCCAAGATGGGGTGACCACAGATACGCAGTATTTT. This sequence encodes CASSQDGVTTDTQYF.

The J gene is TRBJ2-7, the V gene TRBV6-5, with 11 positions matching TRBD1. Germline values: CDR1 MNHEY, CDR2 SVGAGI. J gave up 5 bases and V 6 bases, and 9 bases lay outside the gene matches. The CDR3 has 15 amino acids. Written as DNA, the CDR3 is TGTGCCAGCAGCTATCGGACAGGGGGCCGAAACGAGCAGTACTTC. Translation gives CASSYRTGGRNEQYF.

The chain joins TRBV28 to TRBJ1-2; D gene ambiguous. Germline V gene lookup returns CDR1 MDHEN and CDR2 SYDVKM. Between the trimmed V and J ends, which lost 5 bases and 5 bases, there was a span of 6 bases. This CDR3 is 11 amino acids long. CDR3 in amino acids: CASSQKYGYTF. Written as DNA, the CDR3 is TGTGCCAGCAGTCAAAAATATGGCTACACCTTC.

The chain joins TRBV6-1 to TRBJ2-1; no firm D call. Trimming removed 2 bases from V and 0 bases from J, with 8 bases in between. The germline gives CDR1 MNHNS, CDR2 SASEGT. The CDR3 has 15 amino acids. The CDR3, as DNA: TGTGCCAGCAGTGAAATGATGAGCTCCTACAATGAGCAGTTCTTC. Its translation: CASSEMMSSYNEQFF.

J is TRBJ2-3 and V is TRBV28; TRBD2 matches 8 bases. The CDR3 runs to 16 residues. V lost 2 bases and J lost 3; bases outside the gene matches: 7. Looked up from germline, CDR1 is MDHEN and CDR2 is SYDVKM. CDR3 protein: CASSLISGGRTDTQYF. Written as DNA, the CDR3 is TGTGCCAGCAGTTTAATCAGCGGGGGAAGGACAGATACGCAGTATTTT.

The rearrangement uses TRBV28 and TRBJ2-5, with 11 bases aligning to TRBD2. In germline, CDR1 is MDHEN, CDR2 SYDVKM. The V gene end was trimmed by 6 bases and the J gene end by 2 bases; junction bases not matched to a gene: 8. The CDR3 sequence is 16 residues long. This CDR3 reads CASRSRLAGLQETQYF. The CDR3 region has the DNA TGTGCCAGCAGGTCCCGACTAGCGGGGCTACAAGAGACCCAGTACTTC.

V usage is TRBV5-1 and J usage is TRBJ2-1, with 8 positions matching TRBD1. Looked up from germline, CDR1 is SGHRS and CDR2 is YFSETQ. The CDR3 extends over 15 amino acids. The V gene end was trimmed by 4 bases and the J gene end by 2 bases; junction bases not matched to a gene: 5. The CDR3 DNA reads TGCGCCAGCAGCAGCGGACAGGGAACCTACAATGAGCAGTTCTTC. This gives the protein CASSSGQGTYNEQFF.